This TCR beta chain was captured in a study of neurological immune-mediated disorders. CDR1 is SGDLS and CDR2 is YYNGEE in the germline V gene. Trimming left V 0 bases short and J 2 bases short, with 9 bases between. This CDR3 has 14 residues. The cDNA was produced through 5'RACE with 10-nucleotide random UMIs. Over 170 million TCR-beta sequences from 15-18 subjects came from every sequencing run. Each CDR3 protein is one row after TCRdb ran MiXCR on the 5' RACE reads. The sample consists of tens of thousands of distinct CDR3 sequences, 3.9% of them appearing once. A remark on this clonotype: Its antigen is currently unknown.

Whole-study results and caveats: Patients with HTLV-1-associated myelopathy had the highest level of TCR clonal expansion, whereas patients with multiple sclerosis had the lowest level, falling beneath the level found in healthy controls. No sharing of CDR3 amino acid sequences was observed among expanded clones across subjects, suggesting private repertoires in all groups.

Material for sequencing was PBMCs. The chain joins TRBV9 to TRBJ2-7; no clear D gene. This receptor was obtained from a man aged 30 to 39 with multiple sclerosis. The CDR3 protein is CASSVGASPYEQYF. The CDR3 nucleotides read TGTGCCAGCAGCGTAGGAGCATCCCCCTACGAGCAGTACTTC.